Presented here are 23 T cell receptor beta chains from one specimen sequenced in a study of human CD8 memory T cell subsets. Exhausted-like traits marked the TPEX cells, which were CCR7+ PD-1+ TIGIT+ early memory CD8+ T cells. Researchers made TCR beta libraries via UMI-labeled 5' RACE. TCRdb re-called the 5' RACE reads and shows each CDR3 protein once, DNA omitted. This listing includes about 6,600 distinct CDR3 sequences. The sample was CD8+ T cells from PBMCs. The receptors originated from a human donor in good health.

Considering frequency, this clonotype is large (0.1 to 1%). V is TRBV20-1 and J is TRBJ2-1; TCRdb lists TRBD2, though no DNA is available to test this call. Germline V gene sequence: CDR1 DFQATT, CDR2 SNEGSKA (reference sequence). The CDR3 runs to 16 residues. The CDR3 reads CSALGIADTSSNEQFF.

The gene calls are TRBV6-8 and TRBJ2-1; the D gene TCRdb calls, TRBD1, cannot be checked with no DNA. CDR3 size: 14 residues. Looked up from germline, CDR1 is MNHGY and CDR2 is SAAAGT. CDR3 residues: CASSDHGDRNEQFF.

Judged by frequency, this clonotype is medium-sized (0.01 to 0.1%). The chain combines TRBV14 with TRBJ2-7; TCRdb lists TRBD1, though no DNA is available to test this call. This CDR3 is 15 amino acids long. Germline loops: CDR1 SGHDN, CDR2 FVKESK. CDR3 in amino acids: CASSEGQGVAYEQYF.

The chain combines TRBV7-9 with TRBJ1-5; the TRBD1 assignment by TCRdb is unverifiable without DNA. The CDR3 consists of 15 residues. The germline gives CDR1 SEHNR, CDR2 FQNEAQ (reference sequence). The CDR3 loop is CASSLGGGADQPQHF.

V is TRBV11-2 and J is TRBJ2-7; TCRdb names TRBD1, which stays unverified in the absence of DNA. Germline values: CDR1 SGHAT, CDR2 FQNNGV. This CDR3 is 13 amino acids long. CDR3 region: CASRDSLSYEQYF.

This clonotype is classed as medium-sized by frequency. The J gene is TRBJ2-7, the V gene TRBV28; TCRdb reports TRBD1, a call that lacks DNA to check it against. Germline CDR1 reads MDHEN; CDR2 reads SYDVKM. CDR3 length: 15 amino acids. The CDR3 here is CVTSPARWDRYEQYF.

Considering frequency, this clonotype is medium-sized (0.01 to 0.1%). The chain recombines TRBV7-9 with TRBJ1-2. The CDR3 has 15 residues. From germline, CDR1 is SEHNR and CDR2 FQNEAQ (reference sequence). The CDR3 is CASSGSGSANYGYTF.

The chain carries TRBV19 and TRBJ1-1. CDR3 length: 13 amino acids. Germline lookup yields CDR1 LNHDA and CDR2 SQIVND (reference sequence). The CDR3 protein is CASATGWNTEAFF.

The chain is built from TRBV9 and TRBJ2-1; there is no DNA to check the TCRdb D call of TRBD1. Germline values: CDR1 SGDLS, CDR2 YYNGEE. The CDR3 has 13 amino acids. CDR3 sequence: CASSVLGRSEQFF.

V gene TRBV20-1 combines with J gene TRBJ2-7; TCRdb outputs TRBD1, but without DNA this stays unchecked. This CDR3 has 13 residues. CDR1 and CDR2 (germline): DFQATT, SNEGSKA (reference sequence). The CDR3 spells CSAPGQGAVEQYF.

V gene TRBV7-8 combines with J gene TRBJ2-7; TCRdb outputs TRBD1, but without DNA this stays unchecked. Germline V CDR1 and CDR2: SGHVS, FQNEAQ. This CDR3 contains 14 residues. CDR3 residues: CASSFRDPAYEQYF. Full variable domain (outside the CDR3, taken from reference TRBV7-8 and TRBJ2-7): GAGVSQSPRYKVAKRGQDVALRCDPISGHVSLFWYQQALGQGPEFLTYFQNEAQLDKSGLPSDRFFAERPEGSVSTLKIQRTQQEDSAVYLCASSFRDPAYEQYFGPGTRLTVT.

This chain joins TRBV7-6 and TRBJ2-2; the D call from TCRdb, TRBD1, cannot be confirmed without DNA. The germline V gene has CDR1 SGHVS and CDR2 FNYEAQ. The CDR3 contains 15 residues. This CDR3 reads CASSLSLAGPGELFF.

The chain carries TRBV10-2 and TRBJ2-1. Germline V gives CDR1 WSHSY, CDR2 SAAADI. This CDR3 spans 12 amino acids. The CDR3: CASSGIINEQFF.

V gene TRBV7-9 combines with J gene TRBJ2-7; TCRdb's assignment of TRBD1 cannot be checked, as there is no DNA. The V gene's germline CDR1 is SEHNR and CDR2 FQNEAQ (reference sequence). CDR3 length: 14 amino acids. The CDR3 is CASSPPQGVHEQYF.

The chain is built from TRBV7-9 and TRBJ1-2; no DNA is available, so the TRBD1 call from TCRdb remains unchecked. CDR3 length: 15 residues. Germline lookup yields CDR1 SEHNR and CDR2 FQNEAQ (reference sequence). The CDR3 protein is CASSLPTGTFYGYTF.

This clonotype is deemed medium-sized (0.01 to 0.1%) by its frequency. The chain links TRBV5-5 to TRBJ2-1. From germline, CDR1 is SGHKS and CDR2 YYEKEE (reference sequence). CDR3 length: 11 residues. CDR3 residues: CASSLGNEQFF.

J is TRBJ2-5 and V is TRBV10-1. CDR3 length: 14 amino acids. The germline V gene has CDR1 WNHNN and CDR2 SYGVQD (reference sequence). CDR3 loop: CASSDPTDAETQYF.

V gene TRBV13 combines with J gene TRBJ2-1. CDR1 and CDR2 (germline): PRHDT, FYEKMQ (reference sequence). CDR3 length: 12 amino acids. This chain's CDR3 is CASRLAGNEQFF.

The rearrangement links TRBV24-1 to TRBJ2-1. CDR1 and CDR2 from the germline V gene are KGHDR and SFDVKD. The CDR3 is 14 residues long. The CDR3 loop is CATSDSIFSSGQFF.

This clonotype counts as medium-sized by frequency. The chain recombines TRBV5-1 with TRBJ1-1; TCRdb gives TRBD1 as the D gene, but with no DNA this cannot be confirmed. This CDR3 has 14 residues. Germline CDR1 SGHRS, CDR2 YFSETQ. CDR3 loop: CASSLGGARTEAFF.

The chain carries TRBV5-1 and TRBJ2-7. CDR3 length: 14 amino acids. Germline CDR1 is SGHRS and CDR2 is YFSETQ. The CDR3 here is CASSSGQGPIEQYF. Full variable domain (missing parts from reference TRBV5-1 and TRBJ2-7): KAGVTQTPRYLIKTRGQQVTLSCSPISGHRSVSWYQQTPGQGLQFLFEYFSETQRNKGNFPGRFSGRQFSNSRSEMNVSTLELGDSALYLCASSSGQGPIEQYFGPGTRLTVT.

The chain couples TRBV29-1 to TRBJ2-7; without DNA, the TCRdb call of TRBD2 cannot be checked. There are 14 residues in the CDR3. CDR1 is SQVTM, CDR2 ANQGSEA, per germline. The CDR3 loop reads CSVEDPKGRYEQYF.

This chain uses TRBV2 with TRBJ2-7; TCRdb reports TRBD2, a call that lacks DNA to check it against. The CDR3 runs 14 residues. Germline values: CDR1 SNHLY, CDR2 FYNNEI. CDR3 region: CASRKAEGRYEQYF.